This TCR beta chain derives from a study of monozygotic twins with inflammatory bowel disease. Each donor supplied 2 to 2.5 ml of blood. TCRdb reprocessed the 5' RACE reads, with one entry per CDR3 protein and no DNA. The table gives around 400,000 distinct CDR3 sequences; the top ten clones make up roughly 2.5% of it. The specimen sequenced was blood. The TCR was taken from a human donor with ulcerative colitis or Crohn's disease, or a healthy co-twin of an affected twin (not recorded which).

CDR3 in amino acids: CASSLGTSVTDTQYF. The chain has TRBV12-3 or TRBV12-4 and TRBJ2-3; TCRdb reports TRBD2, a call that lacks DNA to check it against. The CDR3 runs to 15 residues.